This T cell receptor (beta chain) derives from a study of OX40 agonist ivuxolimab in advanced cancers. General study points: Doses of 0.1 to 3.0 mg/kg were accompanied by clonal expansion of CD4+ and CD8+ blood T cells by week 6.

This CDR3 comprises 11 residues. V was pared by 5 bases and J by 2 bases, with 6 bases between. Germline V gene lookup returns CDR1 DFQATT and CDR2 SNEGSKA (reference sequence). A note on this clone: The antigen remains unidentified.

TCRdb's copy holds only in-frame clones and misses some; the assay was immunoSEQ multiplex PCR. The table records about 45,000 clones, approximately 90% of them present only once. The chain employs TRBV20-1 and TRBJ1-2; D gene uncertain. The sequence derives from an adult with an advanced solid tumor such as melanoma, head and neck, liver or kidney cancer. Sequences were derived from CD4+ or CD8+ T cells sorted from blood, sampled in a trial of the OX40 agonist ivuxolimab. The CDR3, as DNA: TGCAGTGCTGAGGGCAACTATGGCTACACCTTC. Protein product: CSAEGNYGYTF.